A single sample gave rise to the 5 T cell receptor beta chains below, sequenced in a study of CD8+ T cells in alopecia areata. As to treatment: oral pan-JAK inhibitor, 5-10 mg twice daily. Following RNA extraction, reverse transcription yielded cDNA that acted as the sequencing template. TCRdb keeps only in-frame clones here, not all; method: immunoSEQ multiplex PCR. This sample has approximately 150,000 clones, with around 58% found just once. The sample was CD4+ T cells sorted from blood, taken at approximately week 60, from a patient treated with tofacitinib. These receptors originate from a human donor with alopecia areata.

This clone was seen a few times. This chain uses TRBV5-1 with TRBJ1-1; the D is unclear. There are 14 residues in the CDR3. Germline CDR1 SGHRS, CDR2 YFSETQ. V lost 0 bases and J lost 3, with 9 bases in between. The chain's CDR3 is CASSLEELYTEAFF. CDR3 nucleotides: TGCGCCAGCAGCTTGGAGGAACTGTACACTGAAGCTTTCTTT.

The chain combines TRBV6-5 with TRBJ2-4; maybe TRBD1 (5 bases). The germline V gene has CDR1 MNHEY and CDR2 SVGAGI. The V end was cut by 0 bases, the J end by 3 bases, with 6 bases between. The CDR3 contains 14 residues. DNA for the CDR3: TGTGCCAGCAGTTACTCAGGGGACAAAAACATTCAGTACTTC. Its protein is CASSYSGDKNIQYF.

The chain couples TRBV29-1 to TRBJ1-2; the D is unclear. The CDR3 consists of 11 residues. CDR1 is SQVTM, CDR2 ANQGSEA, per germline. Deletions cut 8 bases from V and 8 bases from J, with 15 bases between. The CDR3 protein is CSTREGVGYTF. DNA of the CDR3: TGCAGCACCCGAGAGGGAGTAGGCTACACCTTC.

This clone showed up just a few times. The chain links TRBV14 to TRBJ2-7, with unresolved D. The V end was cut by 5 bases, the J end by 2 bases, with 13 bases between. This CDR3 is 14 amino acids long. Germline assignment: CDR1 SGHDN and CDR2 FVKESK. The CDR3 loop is CASSSHRPPYEQYF. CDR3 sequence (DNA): TGTGCCAGCAGCTCCCACCGGCCCCCCTACGAGCAGTACTTC.

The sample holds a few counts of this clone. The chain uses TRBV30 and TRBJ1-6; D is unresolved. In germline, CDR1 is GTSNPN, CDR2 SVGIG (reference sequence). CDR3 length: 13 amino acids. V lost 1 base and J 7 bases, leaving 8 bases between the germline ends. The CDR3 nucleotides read TGTGCCTGGAGTGGGGAGTGGAATTCACCCCTCCACTTT. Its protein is CAWSGEWNSPLHF.